These T cell receptor beta chains were read from a single sample in a study of blood T cell repertoires in COVID-19. The method was immunoSEQ multiplex PCR; TCRdb's version includes in-frame clones alone and lacks a portion of them. The sample lists approximately 110,000 clones, roughly 76% seen once, with over 8.5% in the top ten. Sample: peripheral blood. These receptors came from a woman between 70 and 85 years old with acute or convalescent COVID-19. The CDR3 runs from the conserved cysteine through the conserved F or W. D genes are given only for firm matches. Size values are once, few and many counts, or a class for expanded clones, and some rows have none.

>few|TRBJ2-3|TRBV10-3|TRBD1
TGTGCCATCAGCAGGGGGCAGAACACAGATACGCAGTATTTT
CAISRGQNTDTQYF
>-|TRBJ2-1|TRBV27|TRBD2
TGTGCCAGCAGTTCGGGACTACCTTACAATGAGCAGTTCTTC
CASSSGLPYNEQFF
>-|TRBJ1-1|TRBV6-2/TRBV6-3|TRBD1
TGTGCCAGCAGTCAACCTCACCCAGGGGGCGCGAATGCTTTCTTT
CASSQPHPGGANAFF
>-|TRBJ2-1|TRBV9|TRBD2
TGTGCCAGCAGCCTTGGACTAGCGGGAGTGGACAATGAGCAGTTCTTC
CASSLGLAGVDNEQFF
>-|TRBJ2-7|TRBV7-2|TRBD2
TGTGCCAGCAGCTTAGTCCCTCTAGCGGGGGAGCGATACGAGCAGTACTTC
CASSLVPLAGERYEQYF
>-|TRBJ1-5|TRBV28|-
TGTGCCAGCAGTTTAGCCCCCAGGGGCAATCAGCCCCAGCATTTT
CASSLAPRGNQPQHF
>once|TRBJ2-1|TRBV5-1|-
TGCGCCAGCTCCCGGGGGGACACCTACAATGAGCAGTTCTTC
CASSRGDTYNEQFF
>-|TRBJ1-2|TRBV7-2|TRBD1
TGTGCCAGCAGCTTCGCACAGGGGGTCCGGGGCTACACCTTC
CASSFAQGVRGYTF
>-|TRBJ2-7|TRBV30|TRBD2
TGTGCCTGGACCCCCGCGTGGGGGGGAACCGAGCAGTACTTC
CAWTPAWGGTEQYF
>-|TRBJ1-6|TRBV2|TRBD1
TGTGCCAGCAGGTCATTTGGACAGGGGAATTCACCCCTCCACTTT
CASRSFGQGNSPLHF
>once|TRBJ2-1|TRBV19|TRBD2
TGTGCCAGTAGTGCGGGACTAGCGGGCTCCTACAATGAGCAGTTCTTC
CASSAGLAGSYNEQFF
>few|TRBJ2-7|TRBV30|-
TGTGCCTGGACCCTTGGACTCGCTGGCGAGCAGTACTTC
CAWTLGLAGEQYF
>-|TRBJ2-3|TRBV6-5|-
TGTGCCAGCACCCCCCTACCGGGAAGCACAGATACGCAGTATTTT
CASTPLPGSTDTQYF